These 8 T cell receptor beta chains were sequenced from one sample in a study of T cells in Graves' hyperthyroidism and ophthalmopathy (dated by TCRdb to between 2019 and 2020). Libraries were prepared through multiplex PCR. Sequencing used an Illumina HiSeq 2000. The TCR beta CDR3 regions were amplified from the RNA transcripts. The TCR CDR3 was subjected to a first round of RT-PCR using the HTBI primer set and the Qiagen OneStep RT-PCR kit. Using fastp trimming at Q25 and MiXCR clonotype assembly, TCRdb reanalyzed the public sequencing data and kept in-frame beta chains. Rows matching on CDR3 protein sequence are summarized as one entry with the most common DNA and genes. This sample comprises hundreds of thousands of distinct CDR3 sequences, approximately 15% of them detected only once. In total, the top ten clones hold less than 3.5% of the sample. Material: blood. The receptors come from a woman in her thirties or forties with Graves' ophthalmopathy.

Ten or more counts support this clonotype. This chain connects TRBV12-5 to TRBJ2-3; D possibly corresponds to TRBD1 (5 bases). The CDR3 loop spans 13 amino acids. Trimming took 5 bases from V and 8 from J, leaving 14 bases between them. In germline, CDR1 is LGHNT, CDR2 FRNRAP. The CDR3, as DNA: TGTGCTAGTGGTCCCAACCCCAGGGTTACGCAGTATTTT. It codes for CASGPNPRVTQYF.

This clonotype was seen ten or more times. The gene calls are TRBV20-1 and TRBJ2-2; the match to TRBD2 covers 10 bases. The V and J ends lost 4 bases and 3 bases, in that order; junction bases with no gene match: 5. The germline CDR1 and CDR2 sequences are DFQATT and SNEGSKA (reference sequence). The CDR3 totals 15 residues. CDR3 amino acids: CSAILAGTDTGELFF. The CDR3 DNA reads TGCAGTGCTATACTAGCGGGGACAGACACCGGGGAGCTGTTTTTT.

The V and J genes are TRBV10-3 and TRBJ2-3, with no clear D. The CDR3 is 15 amino acids. The germline V and J ends were trimmed by 7 bases and 2 bases, with 16 bases remaining between them. Germline values: CDR1 ENHRY, CDR2 SYGVKD. CDR3 amino acids: CAINEEAALTDTQYF. The CDR3 DNA follows: TGTGCCATCAACGAGGAAGCTGCCCTCACAGATACGCAGTATTTT.

In its sample, this clonotype was seen many times. The gene calls are TRBV6-1 and TRBJ2-1; a weak D match, TRBD1 (6 bases). CDR3 length: 14 residues. V lost 6 bases and J 5 bases, leaving 14 bases between the germline ends. Looked up from germline, CDR1 is MNHNS and CDR2 is SASEGT. The CDR3 DNA reads TGTGCCAGCAGAATCGTGACAGGTCACAATGAGCAGTTCTTC. Encoded protein: CASRIVTGHNEQFF.

V and J are TRBV7-2 and TRBJ2-4; 8 bases are shared with TRBD2. Germline CDR1 and CDR2: SGHTA and FQGNSA. V lost 5 bases and J lost 6; bases outside the gene matches: 15. This CDR3 has 17 residues. Here the CDR3 reads CASSPSHSSGGRNIQYF. The DNA of the CDR3 is TGTGCCAGCAGCCCCTCTCACTCAAGCGGGGGTAGAAACATTCAGTACTTC.

V is TRBV11-2 and J is TRBJ1-4; 7 positions agree with TRBD1. CDR1 SGHAT and CDR2 FQNNGV come from the germline V gene. This CDR3 contains 18 residues. V lost 0 bases to trimming and J lost 1 base; unmatched junction nucleotides: 8. Here the CDR3 DNA reads TGTGCCAGCAGCTTAGATCTGGGTACAGGGGAAACTAATGAAAAACTGTTTTTT. The encoded protein is CASSLDLGTGETNEKLFF.

The chain carries TRBV6-1 and TRBJ1-3; TRBD1 aligns across 10 bases. The germline V gene encodes CDR1 MNHNS and CDR2 SASEGT. After removal of 6 bases from V and 6 bases from J, the junction contained 5 bases not matched to a gene. The CDR3 is made up of 14 amino acids. DNA for the CDR3: TGTGCCAGCAGCCGCGGGACAGGGGTAAACACCATATATTTT. Translation gives CASSRGTGVNTIYF.

There are many counts of this clonotype. The J gene is TRBJ2-5, the V gene TRBV28; 12 nucleotides match TRBD2. The CDR3 consists of 16 residues. From germline, CDR1 is MDHEN and CDR2 SYDVKM. The junction had 4 bases not matched to a gene; V was cut back by 3 bases and J by 2 bases. The CDR3 DNA sequence: TGTGCCAGCAGTTTTAGCCTAGCGGGGGGGCAAGAGACCCAGTACTTC. Translated: CASSFSLAGGQETQYF. The variable domain in full, with the rest retrieved from reference TRBV28 and TRBJ2-5, is DVKVTQSSRYLVKRTGEKVFLECVQDMDHENMFWYRQDPGLGLRLIYFSYDVKMKEKGDIPEGYSVSREKKERFSLILESASTNQTSMYLCASSFSLAGGQETQYFGPGTRLLVL.